Included here is one T cell receptor (beta chain) sequence, with context. The data belong to a study of T cell changes during pregnancy in multiple sclerosis. Trimming shortened V by 0 bases and J by 2 bases, and 12 bases separated the two germline ends. This CDR3 region has 16 residues. Germline lookup yields CDR1 SGHRS and CDR2 YFSETQ. Sequencing was performed with immunoSEQ multiplex PCR; in TCRdb, only in-frame clones are kept and a portion is missing. This table has tens of thousands of clones, 89% appearing once. This chain links TRBV5-1 with TRBJ1-3; D not resolved. The specimen comprised CD4+ T cells from peripheral blood mononuclear cells, sampled in the second trimester of pregnancy. The sequence derives from a female donor with multiple sclerosis, enrolled in a pregnancy study. Written as DNA, the CDR3 is TGCGCCAGCAGCTTGGTGATGGGGAGTCCTGGAAACACCATATATTTT. Amino acid sequence: CASSLVMGSPGNTIYF. Full variable domain (rest looked up from reference TRBV5-1 and TRBJ1-3): KAGVTQTPRYLIKTRGQQVTLSCSPISGHRSVSWYQQTPGQGLQFLFEYFSETQRNKGNFPGRFSGRQFSNSRSEMNVSTLELGDSALYLCASSLVMGSPGNTIYFGEGSWLTVV.